The clone carrying this T cell receptor beta chain turned up a few times. Its antigen is unidentified. Trimming at V came to 2 bases and at J to 6 bases, leaving 4 bases not matched to a gene. CDR3 size: 14 residues. Germline CDR1 and CDR2: LGHDT and YNNKEL (reference sequence). The data were taken from a study of identical twins. General observations from the study: Twin pairs had excess sharing that was weaker in beta out-of-frame sequences.

TCRdb called the 5' RACE reads again in MiXCR, with one record for every CDR3 protein. The sample carries under 900,000 distinct CDR3 sequences, 9% to 15% recorded once. These data were likewise used in another study, on yellow fever vaccine responses in identical twins.

The receptor comes from a woman between 18 and 29 years old in good health. Specimen: PBMCs. The V call is TRBV3-1, the J call TRBJ2-3, with 8 bases identical to TRBD1. The CDR3 nucleotides read TGTGCCAGCAGCCAAACAGGGGGTCACGATACGCAGTATTTT. This codes for CASSQTGGHDTQYF.